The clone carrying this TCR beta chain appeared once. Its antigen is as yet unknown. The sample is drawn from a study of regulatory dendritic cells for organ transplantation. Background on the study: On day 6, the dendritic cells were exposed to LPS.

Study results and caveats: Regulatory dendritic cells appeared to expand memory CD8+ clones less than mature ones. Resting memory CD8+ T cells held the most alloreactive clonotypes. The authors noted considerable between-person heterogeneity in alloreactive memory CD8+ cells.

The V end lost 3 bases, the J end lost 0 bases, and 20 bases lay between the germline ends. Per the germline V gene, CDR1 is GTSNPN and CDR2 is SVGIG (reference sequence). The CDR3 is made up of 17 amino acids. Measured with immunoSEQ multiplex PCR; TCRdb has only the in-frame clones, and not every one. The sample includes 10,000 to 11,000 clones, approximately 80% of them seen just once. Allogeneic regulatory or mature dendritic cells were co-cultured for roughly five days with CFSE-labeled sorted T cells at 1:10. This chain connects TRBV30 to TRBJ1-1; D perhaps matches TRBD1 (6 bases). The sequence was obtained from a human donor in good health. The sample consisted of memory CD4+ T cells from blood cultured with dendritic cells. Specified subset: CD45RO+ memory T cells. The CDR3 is CAWSPLRGQTLNTEAFF. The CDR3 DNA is TGTGCCTGGAGCCCTCTTCGAGGACAGACCCTGAACACTGAAGCTTTCTTT. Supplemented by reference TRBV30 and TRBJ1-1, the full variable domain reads SQTIHQWPATLVQPVGSPLSLECTVEGTSNPNLYWYRQAAGRGLQLLFYSVGIGQISSEVPQNLSASRPQDRQFILSSKKLLLSDSGFYLCAWSPLRGQTLNTEAFFGQGTRLTVV.